One sample yielded the 9 T cell receptor beta chains listed below, sequenced in a study of low-dose radiotherapy and immunotherapy resistance in tumors. TRAV and TRBV primers primed cDNA for both TCRalpha and TCRbeta. The authors ran around 19 PCR cycles to amplify TCRs with a constant-region primer and V-primer adapter. Each CDR3 protein gets one entry after TCRdb re-called the reads with MiXCR. Counted here are some 88,000 distinct CDR3 sequences, more than 8.5% occurring once; the ten biggest clones make up around 0.93%. Time point denoted: before trial treatment. Sequencing was performed on PBMCs, taken before treatment. The receptor source for this set is a male donor with prostate cancer.

This clonotype has ten or more counts. CDR3 in amino acids: CASRGASGNTIYF. CDR3 in DNA: TGTGCCAGCAGGGGAGCTTCTGGAAACACCATATATTTT. The rearrangement uses TRBV6-5 and TRBJ1-3, with D unclear. Looked up from germline, CDR1 is MNHEY and CDR2 is SVGAGI. The CDR3 totals 13 residues. Between the trimmed V and J ends, which lost 6 bases and 1 base, there was a span of 7 bases.

At least ten counts were recorded for this clonotype. The rearrangement uses TRBV7-9 and TRBJ1-1; no clear D gene. V lost 1 base to trimming and J lost 0 bases, with 18 bases between them. Germline loops: CDR1 SEHNR, CDR2 FQNEAQ (reference sequence). The CDR3 totals 18 residues. The CDR3 coding sequence is TGTGCCAGCAGCTTAGTCCCTAAAAAAAGGCCTTTGAACACTGAAGCTTTCTTT. Protein sequence: CASSLVPKKRPLNTEAFF.

The genes are TRBV6-5 and TRBJ2-7; D is perhaps TRBD2 (6 bases). The V end was cut by 6 bases, the J end by 1 base, with 19 bases between. The CDR3 covers 16 residues. Germline V gene data show CDR1 as MNHEY and CDR2 as SVGAGI. The CDR3 coding sequence is TGTGCCAGCAGCCCCCGAGGGGCTAGCGCTTCCTACGAGCAGTACTTC. This codes for CASSPRGASASYEQYF.

This clonotype came up many times. The rearrangement links TRBV28 to TRBJ1-2, with a weak D call TRBD1 (5 bases). This CDR3 has 13 residues. In germline, CDR1 is MDHEN, CDR2 SYDVKM. V lost 5 bases and J 5 bases, leaving 12 bases between the germline ends. The CDR3 sequence is CASSHRQRYGYTF. CDR3 nucleotides: TGTGCCAGCAGTCACCGACAGAGGTATGGCTACACCTTC.

This clonotype was detected ten times or more. The chain links TRBV4-1 to TRBJ1-5, with D perhaps TRBD1 (6 bases). The CDR3 extends over 15 amino acids. V was shortened by 0 bases and J by 7 bases, with 13 bases between the two germline ends. The germline V gene encodes CDR1 MGHRA and CDR2 YSYEKL. In DNA form, the CDR3 reads TGCGCCAGCAGCCAAGATCGTACGGGACACCAGCCCCAGCATTTT. Protein: CASSQDRTGHQPQHF.

This clonotype was counted ten times or more. V is TRBV6-1 and J is TRBJ2-7, with 7 bases aligning to TRBD2. The CDR3 runs to 15 residues. V lost 2 bases to trimming and J lost 4 bases; unmatched junction nucleotides: 8. Germline V gene lookup returns CDR1 MNHNS and CDR2 SASEGT. CDR3 in DNA: TGTGCCAGCAGTGAAAATCCCCGGCGGGAGTACGAGCAGTACTTC. It yields the protein CASSENPRREYEQYF.

The sample holds many counts of this clonotype. The chain employs TRBV6-5 and TRBJ2-7; 10 bases agree with TRBD2. Germline V gene sequence: CDR1 MNHEY, CDR2 SVGAGI. The J segment lost 0 bases and the V segment lost 7 bases, leaving 3 bases of the junction unmatched. This CDR3 has 14 amino acids. CDR3 DNA sequence: TGTGCCAGCAATCTAGCGGGAGCCTCCTACGAGCAGTACTTC. Encoded protein: CASNLAGASYEQYF.

This clonotype was seen a few times. V and J are TRBV5-1 and TRBJ2-5, with 13 positions matching TRBD2. There are 16 residues in the CDR3. The V gene end was trimmed by 4 bases and the J gene end by 2 bases; junction bases not matched to a gene: 5. CDR1 and CDR2 (germline): SGHRS, YFSETQ. CDR3 nucleotides: TGCGCCAGCAGCCCCGGGACTAGCGGGGCTCAAGAGACCCAGTACTTC. It yields the protein CASSPGTSGAQETQYF.

This clonotype appeared many times. The rearrangement joins TRBV28 to TRBJ2-7; 8 nucleotides agree with TRBD1. From germline, CDR1 is MDHEN and CDR2 SYDVKM. The V gene end was trimmed by 2 bases and the J gene end by 4 bases; junction bases not matched to a gene: 10. This CDR3 comprises 16 residues. CDR3 region: CASSLKDRVGEYEQYF. CDR3 nucleotides: TGTGCCAGCAGTTTAAAGGACAGGGTAGGGGAGTACGAGCAGTACTTC.